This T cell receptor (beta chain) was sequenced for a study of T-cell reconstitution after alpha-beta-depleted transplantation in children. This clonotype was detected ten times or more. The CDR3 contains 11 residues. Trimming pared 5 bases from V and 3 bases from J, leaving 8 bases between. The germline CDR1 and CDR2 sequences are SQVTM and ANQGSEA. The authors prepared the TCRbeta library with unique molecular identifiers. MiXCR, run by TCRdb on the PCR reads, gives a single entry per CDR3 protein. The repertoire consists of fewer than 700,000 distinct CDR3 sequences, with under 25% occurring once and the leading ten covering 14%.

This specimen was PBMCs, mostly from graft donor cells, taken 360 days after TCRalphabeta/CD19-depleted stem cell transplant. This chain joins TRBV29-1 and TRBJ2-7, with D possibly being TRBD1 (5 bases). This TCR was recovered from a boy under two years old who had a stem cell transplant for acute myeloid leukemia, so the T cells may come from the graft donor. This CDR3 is CSVQGSYEQYF. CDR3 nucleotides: TGCAGCGTTCAGGGTAGCTACGAGCAGTACTTC.